This TCR beta chain originates from a study of PD-L1 blockade in urothelial cancer. Study background: Between 0 and 3 chemotherapy regimens preceded treatment for each patient.

Germline V gene data show CDR1 as MNHEY and CDR2 as SVGAGI. V shed 6 bases and J shed 6 bases, with 15 bases lying between them. The CDR3 sequence is 14 residues long. This clone was detected only a few times. The method was immunoSEQ multiplex PCR; TCRdb's version includes in-frame clones alone and lacks a portion of them. This sample has about 43,000 clones, with about 84% found just once. The time point was: pretreatment peripheral blood. Source: PBMCs, taken around atezolizumab (anti-PD-L1) treatment. This TCR derives from a man in his 60s with urothelial cancer. The V gene is TRBV6-5, the J gene TRBJ1-5; D is unresolved. CDR3 in DNA: TGTGCCAGCAGCCGTGTCGGAGGGCCTCAGCCCCAGCATTTT. This sequence encodes CASSRVGGPQPQHF.